The 30 T cell receptor beta chains presented below share a single source sample, sequenced in a study of T cell changes during pregnancy in multiple sclerosis. Libraries were prepared by immunoSEQ multiplex PCR; TCRdb keeps only in-frame clonotypes and omits some of them. Of 65,000 to 90,000 clones in the sample, roughly 90% were seen once. The source was peripheral blood, collected in the second trimester of pregnancy. Every receptor here comes from a female donor with multiple sclerosis, enrolled in a pregnancy study.

As to this clone: Compared with germline, one end of the junction differs, possibly owing to a read error. The chain has TRBV11-2 and TRBJ2-2; 8 positions match TRBD1. The CDR3 loop spans 19 amino acids. The germline CDR1 and CDR2 sequences are SGHAT and FQNNGV. The CDR3 sequence: CASSRWLTGVTINSGELFF. CDR3 sequence (DNA): TGTGCCAGCAGCCGCTGGCTGACAGGGGTTACGATAAACAGCGGGGAGCTGTTTTTT. Filled out from reference TRBV11-2 and TRBJ2-2, the complete variable domain reads EAGVAQSPRYKIIEKRQSVAFWCNPISGHATLYWYQQILGQGPKLLIQFQNNGVVDDSQLPKDRFSAERLKGVDSTLKIQPAKLEDSAVYLCASSRWLTGVTINSGELFFGEGSRLTVL.

The rearrangement links TRBV7-3 to TRBJ2-1; tentatively, D is TRBD2 (6 bases). The CDR3 has 15 amino acids. Trimming removed 0 bases from V and 2 bases from J, with 8 bases in between. Per germline, CDR1 SGHTA and CDR2 FQGTGA. The CDR3 protein is CASSLTSGTYNEQFF. The CDR3 coding sequence is TGTGCCAGCAGCTTAACTAGCGGTACCTACAATGAGCAGTTCTTC.

This clone was observed a single time. The chain employs TRBV28 and TRBJ2-1, with TRBD2 matching 15 bases. The CDR3 runs to 16 residues. The germline V gene has CDR1 MDHEN and CDR2 SYDVKM. The V segment lost 4 bases and the J segment 9 bases; nucleotides outside the gene matches: 7. The CDR3 DNA reads as TGTGCCAGCAGTTCCCGGACTAGCGGGAGGGCCCCTGAGCAGTTCTTC. Translated, it gives CASSSRTSGRAPEQFF.

A word on this clone: One end of the junction is discordant with germline, which a read error may explain. This chain uses TRBV7-9 with TRBJ1-2, with TRBD1 as a possible D gene (5 bases). There are 8 residues in the CDR3. Germline CDR1 and CDR2: SEHNR and FQNEAQ (reference sequence). CDR3: CASTDRFF. The DNA of the CDR3 is TGTGCCAGCACCGACAGATTCTTC.

The chain recombines TRBV4-3 with TRBJ1-1; the D is unclear. Germline V gene sequence: CDR1 LGHNA, CDR2 YSLEER. There are 14 residues in the CDR3. The V and J ends lost 2 bases and 7 bases respectively, with 14 bases between them. CDR3 amino acids: CASSQRWAVGEAFF. Written as DNA, the CDR3 is TGCGCCAGCAGCCAAAGGTGGGCAGTGGGTGAAGCTTTCTTT.

The chain employs TRBV19 and TRBJ1-3; D is ambiguous. This CDR3 is 13 amino acids long. V was cut by 6 bases and J by 4 bases, with 10 bases left in between. Germline V CDR1 and CDR2: LNHDA, SQIVND (reference sequence). CDR3 nucleotides: TGTGCCAGTAGACACAGTGGGGGAAACACCATATATTTT. Protein product: CASRHSGGNTIYF.

This clone was seen more than once but under ten times. The chain employs TRBV18 and TRBJ1-3, with a weak D call TRBD1 (6 bases). Per the germline V gene, CDR1 is KGHSH and CDR2 is LQKENI. The CDR3 contains 17 residues. Trimming left V 6 bases short and J 8 bases short, with 26 bases between. As DNA, the CDR3 is TGTGCCAGCTCTCAGCTTTCGGACAGCCCGGTGGCGTACACCATATATTTT. Amino acid sequence: CASSQLSDSPVAYTIYF.

The CDR3 here is CSVGRSSTDTQYF. DNA of the CDR3: TGCAGCGTTGGGAGGTCTAGCACAGATACGCAGTATTTT. The chain carries TRBV29-1 and TRBJ2-3; D possibly corresponds to TRBD2 (5 bases). Deletions cut 4 bases from V and 0 bases from J, with 8 bases between. The length of the CDR3 is 13 residues. CDR1 is SQVTM and CDR2 is ANQGSEA in the germline V gene.

The chain employs TRBV5-1 and TRBJ2-5; no clear D. The CDR3 has 13 residues. The V end lost 4 bases, the J end lost 5 bases, and 12 bases lay between the germline ends. Germline V gene sequence: CDR1 SGHRS, CDR2 YFSETQ. The CDR3 loop reads CASSQVPAETQYF. The CDR3 bases are TGCGCCAGCAGCCAGGTGCCTGCGGAGACCCAGTACTTC.

The chain is built from TRBV7-9 and TRBJ2-7; 9 nucleotides agree with TRBD1. Losses at the gene ends were 1 base for V and 2 bases for J; bases not matched to a gene: 0. Germline CDR1 is SEHNR and CDR2 is FQNEAQ (reference sequence). The CDR3 runs 14 residues. This chain's CDR3 is CASSLGQGAYEQYF. CDR3 bases: TGTGCCAGCAGCTTAGGACAGGGGGCCTACGAGCAGTACTTC.

The J gene is TRBJ2-3, the V gene TRBV9; 9 bases align to TRBD2. Unmatched junction bases numbered 8, after V lost 0 bases and J lost 6 bases. Germline V lookup: CDR1 SGDLS, CDR2 YYNGEE. The CDR3 totals 16 residues. DNA for the CDR3: TGTGCCAGCAGCGTAGGGAACGGCGGGGGGGCGGATACGCAGTATTTT. This sequence encodes CASSVGNGGGADTQYF.

J is TRBJ1-4 and V is TRBV6-1; 9 positions agree with TRBD1. Germline V CDR1 and CDR2: MNHNS, SASEGT. The CDR3 is made up of 14 amino acids. The ends lost 2 bases at V and 6 bases at J; junction bases unmatched: 1. DNA of the CDR3: TGTGCCAGCAGTGAAACAGGGGGCTATGAAAAACTGTTTTTT. It codes for CASSETGGYEKLFF.

The chain employs TRBV11-2 and TRBJ2-7; 11 nucleotides agree with TRBD2. CDR1 is SGHAT, CDR2 FQNNGV, per germline. V shed 5 bases, J shed 3 bases, and the junction held 6 bases outside the gene matches. This CDR3 is built from 15 residues. The CDR3 DNA reads as TGTGCCAGCAGCCTAACTAGCGGGGGCTTCTACGAGCAGTACTTC. This codes for CASSLTSGGFYEQYF.

This sequence joins TRBV28 and TRBJ2-7, with 9 bases matching TRBD1. The V gene end was trimmed by 3 bases and the J gene end by 4 bases; junction bases not matched to a gene: 7. Per germline, CDR1 MDHEN and CDR2 SYDVKM. CDR3 length equals 15 residues. CDR3 residues: CASSFLGTGTYEQYF. The CDR3 nucleotides are TGTGCCAGCAGTTTTCTCGGGACAGGGACTTACGAGCAGTACTTC.

The gene calls are TRBV19 and TRBJ2-7, with D maybe TRBD1 (7 bases). The CDR3 totals 16 residues. Germline V gene data show CDR1 as LNHDA and CDR2 as SQIVND (reference sequence). Trimming left V 1 base short and J 2 bases short, with 15 bases between. CDR3 DNA: TGTGCCAGTAGTATAGCAGGGACCAGGGGGGCCTACGAGCAGTACTTC. Protein sequence: CASSIAGTRGAYEQYF.

About this clone: An end of the junction differs from the germline gene, which may be a read error. The V call is TRBV7-3, the J call TRBJ2-1; 12 bases agree with TRBD1. The CDR3 consists of 15 residues. Germline V gene lookup returns CDR1 SGHTA and CDR2 FQGTGA. As DNA, the CDR3 is TGTGCCAGCAGCTTAGGGACAGGGGGCTACGATGAGCAGTTCTTC. Amino acid sequence: CASSLGTGGYDEQFF.

V gene TRBV27 combines with J gene TRBJ2-2; D is possibly TRBD2 (5 bases). Per the germline V gene, CDR1 is MNHEY and CDR2 is SMNVEV (reference sequence). V lost 6 bases and J lost 2, with 16 bases in between. CDR3 size: 16 residues. The CDR3 DNA is TGTGCCAGCAGACCCCCGGACTCAACCAACACCGGGGAGCTGTTTTTT. This sequence encodes CASRPPDSTNTGELFF.

This clone was observed a single time. The CDR3 spells CASSSPGLAVYNEQFF. The CDR3 DNA sequence: TGTGCCAGCAGTTCCCCGGGACTAGCGGTCTACAATGAGCAGTTCTTC. The chain employs TRBV27 and TRBJ2-1, with 11 bases identical to TRBD2. This CDR3 comprises 16 residues. V was clipped by 4 bases and J by 3 bases; unmatched bases: 5. Germline CDR1 reads MNHEY; CDR2 reads SMNVEV (reference sequence).

The chain recombines TRBV7-9 with TRBJ1-6, with no clear D. The V gene lost 5 bases and the J gene lost 7 bases, with 6 bases spanning the gap. There are 12 residues in the CDR3. Per germline, CDR1 SEHNR and CDR2 FQNEAQ (reference sequence). The CDR3 region is CASSAGNSPLHF. The CDR3 DNA reads TGTGCCAGCAGCGCGGGGAATTCACCCCTCCACTTT.

The genes are TRBV7-9 and TRBJ1-5; TRBD1 matches 7 bases. The CDR3 is made up of 15 amino acids. The V gene end was trimmed by 1 base and the J gene end by 2 bases; junction bases not matched to a gene: 2. Per the germline V gene, CDR1 is SEHNR and CDR2 is FQNEAQ (reference sequence). CDR3: CASSLVTGGNQPQHF. The DNA for the CDR3 is TGTGCCAGCAGCTTAGTTACAGGGGGCAATCAGCCCCAGCATTTT.

V and J are TRBV7-9 and TRBJ1-3; weak D call: TRBD1 (6 bases). V was trimmed by 2 bases and J by 1 base, leaving 9 bases between them. From germline, CDR1 is SEHNR and CDR2 FQNEAQ (reference sequence). The CDR3 covers 15 residues. CDR3 loop: CASSLQGPSGNTIYF. Written as DNA, the CDR3 is TGTGCCAGCAGCTTACAGGGGCCATCTGGAAACACCATATATTTT.

As for this clone: The same CDR3 can be traced to other DNA sequences in this sample. The chain employs TRBV6-6 and TRBJ1-1, with TRBD1 identical over 7 bases. Germline CDR1 is MNHNY and CDR2 is SVGAGI (reference sequence). The trim removed 7 bases at V and 5 bases at J, leaving 10 bases unmatched. The CDR3 runs 14 residues. The CDR3 protein is CASKMTGTETEAFF. The CDR3, as DNA: TGTGCCAGCAAAATGACAGGGACGGAAACTGAAGCTTTCTTT.

Only one count was recorded for this clone. The chain couples TRBV19 to TRBJ2-7; 8 nucleotides line up with TRBD1. Trimming removed 5 bases from V and 6 bases from J; junction bases left unmatched: 12. The CDR3 extends over 15 amino acids. Germline values: CDR1 LNHDA, CDR2 SQIVND (reference sequence). The CDR3 is CASSATGTGGFEQYF. The CDR3 nucleotides read TGTGCCAGTAGTGCCACCGGGACAGGTGGGTTCGAGCAGTACTTC.

The chain couples TRBV7-3 to TRBJ1-2; 10 bases agree with TRBD1. Trimming at V came to 5 bases and at J to 5 bases, leaving 17 bases not matched to a gene. The CDR3 sequence is 18 residues long. The germline gives CDR1 SGHTA, CDR2 FQGTGA. In DNA form, the CDR3 reads TGTGCCAGCAGCCACCTCACGACAGGGGGCTACCCCGGTTATGGCTACACCTTC. Encoded protein: CASSHLTTGGYPGYGYTF.

This chain connects TRBV30 to TRBJ2-3, with D tentatively TRBD2 (6 bases). CDR3 size: 14 residues. Germline V gene sequence: CDR1 GTSNPN, CDR2 SVGIG (reference sequence). V was pared by 1 base and J by 3 bases, with 11 bases between. In DNA, the CDR3 is TGTGCCTGGAGTGAAGGGACTTCAACAGATACGCAGTATTTT. Translation gives CAWSEGTSTDTQYF.

This chain connects TRBV14 to TRBJ2-3; D unclear. The CDR3 contains 14 residues. With 0 bases removed from V and 6 bases from J, the gap between germline ends came to 10 bases. From germline, CDR1 is SGHDN and CDR2 FVKESK. In nucleotides, the CDR3 is TGTGCCAGCAGCCAAGATGGCCGGCGGGATACGCAGTATTTT. It encodes CASSQDGRRDTQYF.

This chain connects TRBV5-6 to TRBJ2-1; a weak D match, TRBD1 (6 bases). Trimming removed 2 bases at V and 11 bases at J, with 8 bases between. From germline, CDR1 is SGHDT and CDR2 YYEEEE. This CDR3 contains 11 residues. The CDR3 reads CASSLGTKQFF. The CDR3 bases are TGTGCCAGCAGCTTAGGGACAAAGCAGTTCTTC. Variable domain in full (rest from reference TRBV5-6 and TRBJ2-1): DAGVTQSPTHLIKTRGQQVTLRCSPKSGHDTVSWYQQALGQGPQFIFQYYEEEERQRGNFPDRFSGHQFPNYSSELNVNALLLGDSALYLCASSLGTKQFFGPGTRLTVL.

The chain recombines TRBV9 with TRBJ2-5, with 12 nucleotides matching TRBD2. V lost 3 bases to trimming and J lost 2 bases; unmatched junction nucleotides: 5. This CDR3 has 16 residues. From germline, CDR1 is SGDLS and CDR2 YYNGEE. The CDR3: CASSGRLAGAQETQYF. DNA of the CDR3: TGTGCCAGCAGCGGGCGACTAGCGGGGGCACAAGAGACCCAGTACTTC.

The chain has TRBV11-2 and TRBJ2-7; 10 bases fit TRBD1. The germline gives CDR1 SGHAT, CDR2 FQNNGV. V gave up 5 bases and J gave up 2 bases; unmatched junction bases: 6. There are 15 residues in the CDR3. Here the CDR3 DNA reads TGTGCCAGCAGCCCAGGACAGGGGGTCACCTACGAGCAGTACTTC. Its protein product is CASSPGQGVTYEQYF.

The chain combines TRBV11-2 with TRBJ2-7; D is uncertain. Trimming took off 5 bases at V and 5 bases at J, with 10 bases between the two ends. The CDR3 spans 12 residues. CDR1 is SGHAT, CDR2 FQNNGV, per germline. The CDR3 loop reads CASSPLADEQYF. Here the CDR3 DNA reads TGTGCCAGCAGCCCTCTTGCGGACGAGCAGTACTTC.